These T cell receptor beta chains were read from a single sample in a study of blood T cell repertoires in COVID-19. Method: immunoSEQ multiplex PCR; TCRdb's copy keeps in-frame clones and lacks some. The repertoire includes about 250,000 clones, 80% to 85% of them detected once, and around 30% sits in the top ten. The sequencing input was peripheral blood. The receptor source for this set is a man aged 35 to 55 with acute or convalescent COVID-19. CDR3s include the opening cysteine and the closing phenylalanine or tryptophan. The D gene is left open where the match is weak. Some rows mark clone size as missing; the rest say once, few, many or name a class of expanded clone.

D,V,J,size,DNA,CDR3
TRBD2,TRBV18,TRBJ2-2,-,TGTGCCAGCTCACCACGCGGGAGGGCGAACACCGGGGAGCTGTTTTTT,CASSPRGRANTGELFF
TRBD2,TRBV2,TRBJ2-1,-,TGTGCCAGCAGAGAGGGACTAGCGGGACGGTCTGGGTTCTTC,CASREGLAGRSGFF
-,TRBV9,TRBJ1-1,-,TGTGCCAGCAGCGTAGTTCGGGGCACTGAAGCTTTCTTT,CASSVVRGTEAFF
TRBD2,TRBV3-1/TRBV3-2,TRBJ2-7,few,TGTGCCAGCAGCCAAACGGCCAGCGGGAGGGCTCTGGAGCAGTACTTC,CASSQTASGRALEQYF
-,TRBV19,TRBJ1-3,-,TGTGCCAGTGAGGCGGACATCTCTGGAAACACCATATATTTT,CASEADISGNTIYF
-,TRBV19,TRBJ1-2,-,TGTGCCAGTAGTAAACCGCTCGGACAGCAAGGACTTAACTATGGCTACACCTTC,CASSKPLGQQGLNYGYTF
-,TRBV20-1,TRBJ2-5,-,TGCAGTGTAGGGGTAGAGACCCAGTACTTC,CSVGVETQYF
TRBD1,TRBV29-1,TRBJ1-1,-,TGCAGCGCCTACAATGGGGGACAGGGGGTGACTGAAGCTTTCTTT,CSAYNGGQGVTEAFF
-,TRBV30,TRBJ1-2,few,TGTGCCTGGAGTGCAACAGCTCAATATGGCTACACCTTC,CAWSATAQYGYTF
TRBD2,TRBV14,TRBJ2-5,once,TGTGCCAGCAGCCAACCGGGACTAGCGGGACTCCAAGAGACCCAGTACTTC,CASSQPGLAGLQETQYF
TRBD2,TRBV5-6,TRBJ2-7,-,TGTGCCAGCAGCTTGACTAGCGGGAGCCACCGGCAGTACTTC,CASSLTSGSHRQYF
TRBD1,TRBV7-9,TRBJ1-1,-,TGTGCCAGCAGGGGGACAGGGGGCGTCACTGAAGCTTTCTTT,CASRGTGGVTEAFF
-,TRBV4-1,TRBJ2-5,-,TGCGCCAGCAGCCAGGGGGGAGACCCAGGAGAGACCCAGTACTTC,CASSQGGDPGETQYF
-,TRBV5-4,TRBJ2-6,-,TGTGCCAGCAGCTTACGCGCAGGGCCCTCTGGGGCCAACGTCCTGACTTTC,CASSLRAGPSGANVLTF
TRBD2,TRBV10-2,TRBJ2-7,-,TGCGCCAGCTCACTAGCGGGAGCGGGGGAGCAGTACTTC,CASSLAGAGEQYF